The next 17 T cell receptor beta chains were all read from a single sample in a study of T cell responses to AZD1222 COVID-19 vaccine (dated by TCRdb to the early 2020s). Receptors were amplified or captured by the immunoSEQ multiplex PCR assay. Entries here come from immuneACCESS through TCRdb and include only in-frame sequences with V and J called. Some clones fail to appear in such tables; in the studies checked, an unresolved V gene covers under half of the shortfall, and the cause of the remainder is unknown. In all, the sample holds some 150,000 clones, and approximately 89% of those were seen once. The ten largest clones add up to over 12% of the sample. The time point label, as the study defines it: baseline before first vaccination. Sequenced here: peripheral blood, sampled on day 0 of AZD1222 vaccination. The receptors derive from an adult in good health.

The V call is TRBV27, the J call TRBJ2-2, with 7 bases that match TRBD2. The V and J ends lost 5 bases and 4 bases, in that order; junction bases with no gene match: 4. The CDR3 covers 14 residues. Germline CDR1 and CDR2: MNHEY and SMNVEV (reference sequence). The CDR3 loop reads CASSPRLATGELFF. CDR3 DNA: TGTGCCAGCAGTCCGCGACTAGCCACCGGGGAGCTGTTTTTT.

The V call is TRBV4-1, the J call TRBJ1-2, with D tentatively TRBD1 (6 bases). Trimming stripped 5 bases from V and 8 bases from J, with 12 bases between. CDR3 length equals 12 residues. Germline V gene sequence: CDR1 MGHRA, CDR2 YSYEKL. The CDR3 here is CASSGQSAGYTF. CDR3 in DNA: TGCGCCAGCAGCGGACAGTCTGCCGGCTACACCTTC.

The chain carries TRBV12-3 or TRBV12-4 and TRBJ2-3; unclear D gene. The ends were cut back, 4 bases at V and 6 bases at J, with 8 bases in the middle. CDR3 length: 12 residues. CDR3 sequence: CASSSQADTQYF. The DNA for the CDR3 is TGTGCCAGCAGTTCCCAGGCGGATACGCAGTATTTT.

J is TRBJ1-6 and V is TRBV18; unclear D gene. The V end lost 5 bases, the J end lost 7 bases, and 15 bases lay between the germline ends. CDR3 length equals 15 residues. Germline CDR1 is KGHSH and CDR2 is LQKENI. The CDR3 DNA sequence: TGTGCCAGCTCAGGGCACGGTGGAGGGAATTCACCCCTCCACTTT. Its protein product is CASSGHGGGNSPLHF.

This clone was counted a few times. Other DNA variants within this sample encode the same CDR3. The genes are TRBV3-1 (or the pseudogene TRBV3-2) and TRBJ1-2; TRBD1 agrees at 8 bases. V dropped 1 base and J dropped 4; count of bases not matched to a gene: 2. Germline CDR1 reads LGHDT; CDR2 reads YNNKEL (reference sequence). The CDR3 is 14 amino acids. The CDR3 sequence is CASSQAGTGYGYTF. The CDR3 DNA reads as TGTGCCAGCAGCCAAGCCGGGACAGGCTATGGCTACACCTTC.

This chain uses TRBV4-1 with TRBJ2-1; possible D gene TRBD2, 7 bases. CDR1 MGHRA and CDR2 YSYEKL come from the germline V gene. This CDR3 comprises 17 residues. V was pared by 0 bases and J by 7 bases, with 19 bases between. The CDR3 here is CASSQDPRGGPGNEQFF. Written as DNA, the CDR3 is TGCGCCAGCAGCCAAGATCCAAGGGGGGGCCCGGGGAATGAGCAGTTCTTC.

The rearrangement links TRBV19 to TRBJ2-1; D is uncertain. CDR3 length: 15 residues. Germline V gene lookup returns CDR1 LNHDA and CDR2 SQIVND (reference sequence). V was pared by 7 bases and J by 2 bases, with 15 bases between. CDR3 nucleotide sequence: TGTGCCAGTACGGTCCAAGGTGGGGCCTACAATGAGCAGTTCTTC. Residues: CASTVQGGAYNEQFF.

This chain connects TRBV27 to TRBJ1-2; D is perhaps TRBD1 (6 bases). The CDR3 length is 13 residues. V gave up 3 bases and J gave up 8 bases, with 13 bases separating them. The germline gives CDR1 MNHEY, CDR2 SMNVEV (reference sequence). The DNA for the CDR3 is TGTGCCAGCAGTTTCGGGGGGCTAGAAGGCTACACCTTC. Translating it yields CASSFGGLEGYTF.

Here the CDR3 DNA reads TGTGCCAGCAGCGTCCCCGGGACAGTCAATGAAAAACTGTTTTTT. The encoded protein is CASSVPGTVNEKLFF. The genes are TRBV7-2 and TRBJ1-4, with 7 bases lining up with TRBD1. Germline V lookup: CDR1 SGHTA, CDR2 FQGNSA. The CDR3 covers 15 residues. Losses at the gene ends were 5 bases for V and 5 bases for J; bases not matched to a gene: 8. The full variable domain, its missing parts supplied by reference TRBV7-2 and TRBJ1-4, is GAGVSQSPSNKVTEKGKDVELRCDPISGHTALYWYRQSLGQGLEFLIYFQGNSAPDKSGLPSDRFSAERTGGSVSTLTIQRTQQEDSAVYLCASSVPGTVNEKLFFGSGTQLSVL.

The chain joins TRBV7-4 to TRBJ1-4; TRBD1 agrees at 7 bases. Germline assignment: CDR1 SGHVT and CDR2 SQSDAQ. V shed 5 bases and J 4 bases; nucleotides not matched to a gene: 4. This CDR3 is built from 14 residues. The CDR3 reads CASSPGQVNEKLFF. For the CDR3, the DNA is TGTGCCAGCAGCCCAGGACAGGTTAATGAAAAACTGTTTTTT.

This rearrangement joins TRBV3-1 (or the pseudogene TRBV3-2) to TRBJ2-3; possibly TRBD1 for D (6 bases). V lost 1 base and J lost 1, with 9 bases in between. Germline V gene sequence: CDR1 LGHDT, CDR2 YNNKEL (reference sequence). The CDR3 contains 15 residues. CDR3 sequence reads: CASSQGDTRTDTQYF. The CDR3 coding sequence is TGTGCCAGCAGCCAAGGGGACACACGCACAGATACGCAGTATTTT.

This clone was recorded only once. In the same sample, other DNA sequences code for this CDR3. The chain couples TRBV2 to TRBJ1-4; 7 nucleotides agree with TRBD1. Germline lookup yields CDR1 SNHLY and CDR2 FYNNEI. Trimming took 9 bases from V and 4 from J; bases not matched to a gene: 5. The length of the CDR3 is 13 residues. Written as DNA, the CDR3 is TGTGCCAGTCGACGGGACAGTAATGAAAAACTGTTTTTT. It codes for CASRRDSNEKLFF. Based on the CDR3 plus reference TRBV2 and TRBJ1-4, the full variable domain is EPEVTQTPSHQVTQMGQEVILRCVPISNHLYFYWYRQILGQKVEFLVSFYNNEISEKSEIFDDQFSVERPDGSNFTLKIRSTKLEDSAMYFCASRRDSNEKLFFGSGTQLSVL.

V is TRBV7-9 and J is TRBJ1-2; TRBD1 might be the D (5 bases). Germline assignment: CDR1 SEHNR and CDR2 FQNEAQ (reference sequence). The CDR3 has 13 residues. Trimming pared 1 base from V and 6 bases from J, leaving 9 bases between. CDR3 bases: TGTGCCAGCAGCTTAGGTTGGGGGAATGGCTACACCTTC. Translation: CASSLGWGNGYTF.

The V and J genes are TRBV9 and TRBJ2-5, with D tentatively TRBD1 (5 bases). Germline lookup yields CDR1 SGDLS and CDR2 YYNGEE. The CDR3 loop spans 15 amino acids. V lost 0 bases and J lost 7, with 16 bases in between. The CDR3 coding sequence is TGTGCCAGCAGCGTAGGGACATCCCGGTCGGGGACCCAGTACTTC. This sequence encodes CASSVGTSRSGTQYF.

The chain combines TRBV28 with TRBJ1-2; D gene ambiguous. The length of the CDR3 is 15 residues. V lost 5 bases to trimming and J lost 0 bases, with 13 bases between them. CDR1 is MDHEN, CDR2 SYDVKM, per germline. CDR3 sequence reads: CASSPPWQTNYGYTF. CDR3 DNA sequence: TGTGCCAGCAGTCCCCCATGGCAAACTAACTATGGCTACACCTTC.

There are a few counts of this clone. The chain carries TRBV3-1 (or the pseudogene TRBV3-2) and TRBJ1-5, with 12 bases fitting TRBD1. The germline gives CDR1 LGHDT, CDR2 YNNKEL (reference sequence). The junction had 9 bases not matched to a gene; V was cut back by 6 bases and J by 3 bases. There are 17 residues in the CDR3. For the CDR3, the DNA is TGTGCCAGCAGGGATCCGGGACAGGGGGCTTCCAATCAGCCCCAGCATTTT. Translating gives CASRDPGQGASNQPQHF.

The chain employs TRBV19 and TRBJ2-1; D gene ambiguous. Germline assignment: CDR1 LNHDA and CDR2 SQIVND (reference sequence). V was clipped by 6 bases and J by 2 bases, with 17 bases between them. This CDR3 contains 16 residues. The CDR3 sequence: CASSFLSVGPYNEQFF. In DNA, the CDR3 is TGTGCCAGTAGCTTTCTCTCTGTAGGCCCCTACAATGAGCAGTTCTTC.